This T cell receptor (beta chain) was obtained from a study of control samples from healthy donors and cancer patients. The CDR3 totals 17 residues. The J segment lost 5 bases and the V segment lost 5 bases, leaving 9 bases of the junction unmatched. The germline V gene has CDR1 MNHEY and CDR2 SVGEGT. Clones were read by immunoSEQ multiplex PCR, and TCRdb kept only the in-frame ones, dropping some. The data contain under 150,000 clones, about nine tenths of them singletons. The V call is TRBV6-2 or TRBV6-3, the J call TRBJ2-5; 15 bases align to TRBD2. The material sequenced was blood. This clonotype was sampled from a man aged 25 to 45 in good health. The CDR3 loop reads CASSAGLAGGPWETQYF. The CDR3, as DNA: TGTGCCAGCAGTGCCGGACTAGCGGGGGGGCCTTGGGAGACCCAGTACTTC.